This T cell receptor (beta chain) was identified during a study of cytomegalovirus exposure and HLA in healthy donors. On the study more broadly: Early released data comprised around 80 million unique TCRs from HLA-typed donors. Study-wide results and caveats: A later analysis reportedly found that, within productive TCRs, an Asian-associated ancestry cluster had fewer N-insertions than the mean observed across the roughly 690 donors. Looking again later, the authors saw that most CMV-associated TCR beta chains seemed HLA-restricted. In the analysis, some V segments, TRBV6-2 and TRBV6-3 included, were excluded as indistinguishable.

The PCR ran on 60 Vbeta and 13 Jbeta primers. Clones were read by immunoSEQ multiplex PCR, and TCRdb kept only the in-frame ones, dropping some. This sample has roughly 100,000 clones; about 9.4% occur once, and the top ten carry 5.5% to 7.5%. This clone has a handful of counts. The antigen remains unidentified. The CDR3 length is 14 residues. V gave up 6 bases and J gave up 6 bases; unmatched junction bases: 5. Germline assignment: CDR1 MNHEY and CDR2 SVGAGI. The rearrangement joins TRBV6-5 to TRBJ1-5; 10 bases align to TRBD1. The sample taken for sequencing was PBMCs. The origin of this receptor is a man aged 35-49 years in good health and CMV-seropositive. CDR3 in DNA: TGTGCCAGCAGAGGGACAGGGGAAAGTCAGCCCCAGCATTTT. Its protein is CASRGTGESQPQHF.